This T cell receptor beta chain was retrieved from a study of T cell repertoires in cytomegalovirus infection (dated by TCRdb to between 2018 and 2020). For context, the study as a whole: Recently identified HLA-C-restricted CMV epitopes, whose presentation resists viral immunomodulation, were targeted by peptide stimulations together with well-studied HLA-B-restricted epitopes. Donor HLA type was relevant to the analysis, because carriage of CMV infection together with the matching HLA type was indicated by public TCR beta signatures.

Study-level results and caveats: The ex vivo response was dominated by HLA-C-restricted CMV-specific TCR beta clonotypes, which also provided the single most frequent clonotype in two of eight donors. Carriers of CMV infection plus the relevant HLA type were discriminated by the cumulative frequency of public TCR beta family members in the study cohort and in an independent roughly 400-donor cohort.

Sample treatment or condition, as interpreted from the label and publication: in vitro stimulation with specific CMV peptide epitopes to enrich CMV-specific T cells. In the germline V gene, CDR1 corresponds to MNHEY and CDR2 to SVGEGT. The CDR3 contains 14 residues, cysteine and phenylalanine counted. Just the 42-base CDR3 DNA is kept, in frame starting at base 1. Compared with germline, V lacks 10 bases and J lacks 3 bases; bases without a gene match: 9. About this clonotype: Its antigen is unknown. Qualities for individual bases were not recorded, and no much larger clone is one base off.

Sequenced using an Illumina HiSeq 1500. TCRdb reworked the public reads: Q25 trimming with fastp, MiXCR clone assembly, productive beta chains retained. CDR3 protein duplicates are merged, each entry listing the most common genes and DNA. For this sample there are 800,000 to 950,000 distinct CDR3 sequences; about 30% appear just once. In total, the top ten clones hold 12% of the sample. The specimen was cultured CD8+ T cells from PBMCs, collected from culture after CMV antigen stimulation. This receptor was obtained from a human donor in good health (CMV status not recorded). Some clones in this sample may be carry-over from other donors' samples. The chain is made from TRBV6-2 or TRBV6-3 and TRBJ2-1, with 7 central nucleotides matching TRBD2. CDR3 region: CAISLADYYNEQFF. The DNA sequence is given as TGTGCCATAAGTCTAGCGGACTACTACAATGAGCAGTTCTTC.